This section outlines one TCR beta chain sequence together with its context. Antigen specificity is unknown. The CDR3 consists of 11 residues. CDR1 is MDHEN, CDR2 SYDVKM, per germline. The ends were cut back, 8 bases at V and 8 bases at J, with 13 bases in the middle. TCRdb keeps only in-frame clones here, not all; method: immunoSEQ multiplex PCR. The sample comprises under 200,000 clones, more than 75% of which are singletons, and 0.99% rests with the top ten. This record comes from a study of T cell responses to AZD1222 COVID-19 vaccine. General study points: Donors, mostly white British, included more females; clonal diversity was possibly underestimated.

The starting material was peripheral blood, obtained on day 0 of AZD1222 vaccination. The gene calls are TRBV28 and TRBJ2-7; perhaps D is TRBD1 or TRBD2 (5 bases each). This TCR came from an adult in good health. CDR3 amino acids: CASWGSHKQYF. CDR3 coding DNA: TGTGCCAGCTGGGGGTCGCATAAGCAGTACTTC. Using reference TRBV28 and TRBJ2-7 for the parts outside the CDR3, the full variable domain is DVKVTQSSRYLVKRTGEKVFLECVQDMDHENMFWYRQDPGLGLRLIYFSYDVKMKEKGDIPEGYSVSREKKERFSLILESASTNQTSMYLCASWGSHKQYFGPGTRLTVT.